This T cell receptor (beta chain) was retrieved from a study of T-cell memory formation after mild COVID-19 (dated by TCRdb to about 2021). Looking at the study overall: Most TCR sequence clusters were specific to one of the two donors. Longitudinal TCRalpha and TCRbeta repertoire sequencing tracked T-cell clones expanding and contracting after mild COVID-19 in a couple of donors. Two young, previously healthy adult volunteers, one female and one male, were included in the cohort.

General study outcomes and caveats: From day 15 to 85, contracting clones showed balanced CD4/CD8 phenotypes, whereas a second wave of clones that expanded from day 15 to 37 leaned towards CD4+. Only a couple of mild cases were covered by the study, and larger cohorts that include severe cases with pre-infection samples were considered necessary. SARS-CoV-2 specificity of the second-wave clones peaking on day 37 was not confirmed. The detection of some responding clones in pre-infection memory suggests that pre-existing cross-reactive memory T cells joined the SARS-CoV-2 response. Contracting CD4+ clones turned up mainly in the CM and EM memory subsets, whereas EMRA was where CD8+ clones were enriched.

Sequencing was carried out with an Illumina NovaSeq 6000. cDNA libraries for TCRalpha and TCRbeta were prepared by 5'RACE using constant-segment primers, with sample barcodes and unique molecular identifiers added. Trizol reagent was used to extract RNA from every sample. Amplification of the libraries took two PCR steps, and the second step added a second sample barcode plus Illumina TruSeq adapters. Sequencing of libraries was performed on an Illumina NovaSeq with 2 x 150 bp paired-end reads. The source study handled its data this way. With migec v1.2.7, reads were demultiplexed and then collapsed into UMI-guided consensus sequences. Using mixcr v2.1.11, the UMI consensuses were aligned to TRA and TRB V and J templates and assembled into clonotypes. Clonotypes were classified as expanded or contracted when called significant by both edgeR and NoisET, with noise models trained on biological replicates. For edgeR calls, a false discovery rate-adjusted p below 0.01 and a log2 fold-change threshold of 1 were applied. PCA with hierarchical clustering of max-normalized trajectories of the 1000 most abundant clonotypes was used as exploratory dynamics analysis. Separately sequenced CD4+ and CD8+ repertoires were used to assign a CD4 or CD8 phenotype to each responding clone. The public reads were reprocessed in TCRdb via fastp at Q25 and MiXCR, keeping in-frame beta chains. Here each entry gathers all rows of one CDR3 protein and keeps the most common genes and DNA. The V and J calls, along with clone size, are taken from TCRdb and not from the paper's own processing. The sample table contains more than 400,000 distinct CDR3 sequences; only one count was recorded for about 20% of them. The ten largest clonotypes hold around 12% of the sample.

PBMCs were isolated by Ficoll-Paque density gradient centrifugation. Comments on this clonotype: It has no known antigen specificity. It has no much larger one-base neighbor in the sample; base qualities were not kept.

The TCR originated in an adult woman who had mild COVID-19 (a few samples of this study predate the infection). The sample titles of this study are shuffled in the database, so cell type and time point are left out; the donor was told from shared clones. The specimen was PBMCs or a T cell subset sorted from them (not recorded which).

The sequenced DNA is TGCAGTGCTCAGGGGGAGATGGGTGAAGCTTTCTTT. This yields the protein CSAQGEMGEAFF. Recombination joined TRBV20-1 with TRBJ1-1, with 7 bases aligning to TRBD1. CDR1 and CDR2, looked up from the germline V gene (reference sequence), are DFQATT and SNEGSKA. The CDR3 numbers 12 residues from cysteine through phenylalanine. The sequence is cut down to CDR3 DNA, 36 bases in frame from base 1. V trim: 5 bases; J trim: 7 bases; unmatched bases: 7.